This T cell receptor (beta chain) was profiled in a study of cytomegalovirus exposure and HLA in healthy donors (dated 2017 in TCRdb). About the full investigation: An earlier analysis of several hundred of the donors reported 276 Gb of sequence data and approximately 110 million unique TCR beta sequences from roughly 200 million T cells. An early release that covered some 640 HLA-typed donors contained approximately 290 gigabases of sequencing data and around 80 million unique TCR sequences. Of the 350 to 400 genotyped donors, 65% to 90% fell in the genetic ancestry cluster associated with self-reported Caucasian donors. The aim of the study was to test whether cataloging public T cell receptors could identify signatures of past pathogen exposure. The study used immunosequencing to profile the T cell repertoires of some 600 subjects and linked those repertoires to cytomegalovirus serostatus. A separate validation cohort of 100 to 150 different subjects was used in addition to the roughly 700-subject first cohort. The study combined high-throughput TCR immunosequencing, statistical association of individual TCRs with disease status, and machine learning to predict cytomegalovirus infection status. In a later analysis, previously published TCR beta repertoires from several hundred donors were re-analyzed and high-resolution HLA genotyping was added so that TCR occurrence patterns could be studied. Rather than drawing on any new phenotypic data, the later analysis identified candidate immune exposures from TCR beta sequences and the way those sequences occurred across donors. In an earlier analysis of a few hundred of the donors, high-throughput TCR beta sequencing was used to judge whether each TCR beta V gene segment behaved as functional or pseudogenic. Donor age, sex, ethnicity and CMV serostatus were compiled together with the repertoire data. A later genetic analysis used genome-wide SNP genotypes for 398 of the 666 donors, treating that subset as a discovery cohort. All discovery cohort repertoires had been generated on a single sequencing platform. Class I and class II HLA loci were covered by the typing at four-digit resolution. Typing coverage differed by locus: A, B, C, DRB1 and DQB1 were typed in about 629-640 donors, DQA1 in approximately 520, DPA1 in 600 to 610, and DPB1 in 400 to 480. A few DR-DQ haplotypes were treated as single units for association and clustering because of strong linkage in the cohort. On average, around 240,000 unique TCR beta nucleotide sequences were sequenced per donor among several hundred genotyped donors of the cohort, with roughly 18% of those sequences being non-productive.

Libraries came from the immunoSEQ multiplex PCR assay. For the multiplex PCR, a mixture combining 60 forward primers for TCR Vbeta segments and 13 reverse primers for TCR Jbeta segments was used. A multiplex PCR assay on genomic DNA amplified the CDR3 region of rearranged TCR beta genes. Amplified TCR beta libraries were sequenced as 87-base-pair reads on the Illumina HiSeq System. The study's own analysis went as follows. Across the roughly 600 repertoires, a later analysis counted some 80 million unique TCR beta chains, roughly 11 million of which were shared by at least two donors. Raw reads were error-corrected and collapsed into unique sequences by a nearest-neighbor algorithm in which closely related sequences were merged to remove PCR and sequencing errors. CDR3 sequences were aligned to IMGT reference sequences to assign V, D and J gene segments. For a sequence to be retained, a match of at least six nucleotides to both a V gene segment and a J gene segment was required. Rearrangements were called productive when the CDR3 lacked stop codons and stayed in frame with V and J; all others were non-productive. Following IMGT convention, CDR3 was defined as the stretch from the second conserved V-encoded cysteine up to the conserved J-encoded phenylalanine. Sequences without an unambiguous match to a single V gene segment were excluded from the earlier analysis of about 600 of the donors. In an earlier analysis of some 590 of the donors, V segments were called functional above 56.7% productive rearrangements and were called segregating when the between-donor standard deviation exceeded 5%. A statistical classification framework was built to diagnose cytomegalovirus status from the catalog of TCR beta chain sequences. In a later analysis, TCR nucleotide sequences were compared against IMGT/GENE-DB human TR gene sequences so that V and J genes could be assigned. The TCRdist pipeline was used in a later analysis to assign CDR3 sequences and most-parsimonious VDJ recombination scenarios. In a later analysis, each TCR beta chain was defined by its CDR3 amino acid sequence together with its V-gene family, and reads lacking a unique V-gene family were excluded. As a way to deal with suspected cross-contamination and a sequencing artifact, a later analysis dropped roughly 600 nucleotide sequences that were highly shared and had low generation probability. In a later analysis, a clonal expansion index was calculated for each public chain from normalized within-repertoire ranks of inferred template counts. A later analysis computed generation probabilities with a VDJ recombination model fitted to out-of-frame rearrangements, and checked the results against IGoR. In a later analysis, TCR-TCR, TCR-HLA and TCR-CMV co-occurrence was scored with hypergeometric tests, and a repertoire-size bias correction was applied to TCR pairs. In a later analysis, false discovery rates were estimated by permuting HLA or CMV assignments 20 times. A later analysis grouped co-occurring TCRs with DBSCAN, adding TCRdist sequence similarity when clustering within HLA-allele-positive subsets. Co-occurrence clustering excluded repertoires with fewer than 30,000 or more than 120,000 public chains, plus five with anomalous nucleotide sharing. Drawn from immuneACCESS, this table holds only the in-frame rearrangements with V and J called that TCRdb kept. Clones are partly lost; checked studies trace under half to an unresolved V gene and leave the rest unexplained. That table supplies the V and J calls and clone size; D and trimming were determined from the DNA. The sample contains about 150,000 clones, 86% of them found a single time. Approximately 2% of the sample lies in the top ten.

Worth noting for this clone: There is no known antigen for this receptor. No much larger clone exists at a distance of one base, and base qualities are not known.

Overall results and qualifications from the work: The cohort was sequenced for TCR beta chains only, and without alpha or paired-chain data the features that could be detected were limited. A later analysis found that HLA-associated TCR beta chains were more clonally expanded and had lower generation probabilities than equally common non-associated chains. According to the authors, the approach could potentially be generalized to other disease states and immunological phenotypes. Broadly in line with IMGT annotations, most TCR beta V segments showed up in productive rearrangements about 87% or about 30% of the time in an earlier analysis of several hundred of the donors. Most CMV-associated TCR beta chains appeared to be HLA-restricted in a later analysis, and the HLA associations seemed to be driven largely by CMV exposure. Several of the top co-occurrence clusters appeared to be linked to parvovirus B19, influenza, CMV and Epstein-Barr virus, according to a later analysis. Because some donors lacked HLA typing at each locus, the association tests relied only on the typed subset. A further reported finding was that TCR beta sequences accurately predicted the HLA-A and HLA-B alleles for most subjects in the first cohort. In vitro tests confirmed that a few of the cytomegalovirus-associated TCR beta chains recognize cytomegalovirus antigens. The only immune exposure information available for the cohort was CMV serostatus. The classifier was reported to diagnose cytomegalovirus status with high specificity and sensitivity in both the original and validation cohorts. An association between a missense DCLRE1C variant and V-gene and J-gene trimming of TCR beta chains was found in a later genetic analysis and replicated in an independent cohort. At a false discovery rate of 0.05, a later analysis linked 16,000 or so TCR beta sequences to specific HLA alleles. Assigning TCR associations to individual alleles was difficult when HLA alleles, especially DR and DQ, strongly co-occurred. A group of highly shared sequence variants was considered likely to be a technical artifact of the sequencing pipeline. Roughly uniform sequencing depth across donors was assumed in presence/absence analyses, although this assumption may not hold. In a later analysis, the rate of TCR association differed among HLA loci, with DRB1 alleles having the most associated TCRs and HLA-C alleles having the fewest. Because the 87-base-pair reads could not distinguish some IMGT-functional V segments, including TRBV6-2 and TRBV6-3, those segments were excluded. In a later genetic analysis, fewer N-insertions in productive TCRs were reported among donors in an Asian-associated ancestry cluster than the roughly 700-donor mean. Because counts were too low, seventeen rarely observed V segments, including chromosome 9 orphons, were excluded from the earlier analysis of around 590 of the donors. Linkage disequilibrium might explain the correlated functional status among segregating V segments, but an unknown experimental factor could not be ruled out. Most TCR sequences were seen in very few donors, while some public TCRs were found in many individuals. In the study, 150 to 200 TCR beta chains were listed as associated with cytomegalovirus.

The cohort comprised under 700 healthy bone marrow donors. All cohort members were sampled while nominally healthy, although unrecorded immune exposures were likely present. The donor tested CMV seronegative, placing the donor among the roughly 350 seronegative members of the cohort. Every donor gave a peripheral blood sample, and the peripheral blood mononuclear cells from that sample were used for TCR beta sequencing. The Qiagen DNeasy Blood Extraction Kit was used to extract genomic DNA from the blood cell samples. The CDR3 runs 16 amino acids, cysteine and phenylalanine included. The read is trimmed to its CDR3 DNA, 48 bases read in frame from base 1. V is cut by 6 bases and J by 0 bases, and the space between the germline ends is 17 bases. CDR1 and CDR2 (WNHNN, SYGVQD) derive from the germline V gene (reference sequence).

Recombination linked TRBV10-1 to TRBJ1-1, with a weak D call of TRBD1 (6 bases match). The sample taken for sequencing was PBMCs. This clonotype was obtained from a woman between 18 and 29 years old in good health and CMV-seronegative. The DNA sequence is TGCGCCAGCAGCAACCATCCGGACAGCCTGAACACTGAAGCTTTCTTT. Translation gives CASSNHPDSLNTEAFF.